The table lists the clone carrying this T cell receptor beta chain with a count of one. The data derive from a study of blood T cell repertoires in COVID-19. This CDR3 region has 12 residues. Germline V gene lookup returns CDR1 GTSNPN and CDR2 SVGIG (reference sequence). V shed 8 bases and J shed 0 bases, with 9 bases lying between them. Here immunoSEQ multiplex PCR was the method, and the copy in TCRdb shows in-frame clones only, minus some. The sample includes some 88,000 clones, about 85% seen only once; the top ten take 3.8%. This chain joins TRBV30 and TRBJ2-3; possible D gene TRBD2, 5 bases. The specimen sequenced was peripheral blood. This clonotype originated in a man in his 60s with acute or convalescent COVID-19. The CDR3 sequence is CAHSGSTDTQYF. CDR3 DNA: TGTGCCCACAGCGGAAGCACAGATACGCAGTATTTT.